One TCR beta chain is described in this entry. Its target is unknown. Profiled with immunoSEQ multiplex PCR; TCRdb holds only in-frame clones, not every one. The sample yields roughly 150,000 clones, roughly 87% seen once. The source of the sample is a study of T cell responses to AZD1222 COVID-19 vaccine. Study-level information: Some second doses came at about 4 weeks and others at about 12 weeks; these were pooled. Study-level results: Spike-wide vaccine-associated CD4 TCRs dominated at 160-218 and 743-854.

Between the trimmed V and J ends, which lost 3 bases and 4 bases, there was a span of 16 bases. Germline V gives CDR1 MGHRA, CDR2 YSYEKL. CDR3 size: 15 residues. This TCR was sampled from an adult in good health. The sequencing used peripheral blood, collected on day 0 of AZD1222 vaccination. The V call is TRBV4-1, the J call TRBJ2-7, with D possibly being TRBD2 (6 bases). The CDR3 region is CASSQDYRGLYEQYF. In DNA form, the CDR3 reads TGCGCCAGCAGCCAGGACTATCGAGGCCTTTACGAGCAGTACTTC.